This TCR beta chain was observed in a study of early T cells in non-severe SARS-CoV-2 infection. This clonotype was detected only a few times. TCRdb itself ran the 5' RACE reads through MiXCR, one entry per CDR3 protein. The data contain approximately 79,000 distinct CDR3 sequences, 13% of them singletons. This clonotype was sampled from an adult who was a healthcare worker with PCR-confirmed SARS-CoV-2 infection or an uninfected control (not recorded which). Source material: whole blood.

CDR3 in DNA: TGTGCCAGCAGTTTTAGGGGGACCGGGGAGCTGTTTTTT. Its translation is CASSFRGTGELFF. This chain joins TRBV12-3 or TRBV12-4 and TRBJ2-2, with a weak D call TRBD1 (6 bases). Trimming took 3 bases from V and 5 from J, leaving 7 bases between them. The CDR3 totals 13 residues.